This TCR beta chain was sequenced in a study of T-cell reconstitution after alpha-beta-depleted transplantation in children. The library targeted TCRbeta and was prepared with unique molecular identifiers. TCRdb fed the PCR reads into MiXCR, producing one record per CDR3 protein. Of about 610,000 distinct CDR3 sequences detected, about 10% appear once; the ten largest clones hold less than 4.5%. Germline assignment: CDR1 SGHRS and CDR2 YFSETQ. This CDR3 region has 16 residues. The germline V and J ends were trimmed by 0 bases and 7 bases, with 17 bases remaining between them. The chain is built from TRBV5-1 and TRBJ2-1; D is possibly TRBD2 (6 bases). Sequenced material: PBMCs from the stem cell graft donor, taken from the stem cell graft. This clonotype was sampled from a human donor who donated a stem cell graft to a child with acute myeloid leukemia. In DNA form, the CDR3 reads TGCGCCAGCAGCTTGGCGGGGGTGACGCTTTTAAATGAGCAGTTCTTC. It is translated as CASSLAGVTLLNEQFF.